This T cell receptor (beta chain) was retrieved from a study of CD8+CD57+ T cells in acquired aplastic anemia. Study as a whole: DNA recovered from sorted CD4+ and CD8+ cells had a mean of about 3 ug. Healthy donors yielded some 9.9 million CD4+ cell reads on average.

TCR beta VDJ and CDR3 profiling used genomic DNA as template. Each CDR3 protein is one row after TCRdb ran MiXCR on the reads. Of 350,000 to 450,000 distinct CDR3 sequences listed, just under 70% are singletons. On this clonotype itself: Its antigen is not identified.

The study's findings and limits: Around 30 sequences, all CD8+ CDR3, were shared between patients and controls. Controls and patients did not differ significantly in CD8+ Simpson's diversity.

The CDR3 has 14 residues. The trim removed 6 bases at V and 2 bases at J, leaving 3 bases unmatched. The chain carries TRBV12-3 or TRBV12-4 and TRBJ2-3, with TRBD1 identical over 9 bases. This clonotype was obtained from a human donor in good health, serving as a control. The material sequenced was sorted CD4+, CD8+, or CD8+CD57+ T cells (not recorded which) from PBMCs. The CDR3 nucleotides are TGTGCCAGCAGCGACAGGGGGAACACAGATACGCAGTATTTT. Its protein product is CASSDRGNTDTQYF.